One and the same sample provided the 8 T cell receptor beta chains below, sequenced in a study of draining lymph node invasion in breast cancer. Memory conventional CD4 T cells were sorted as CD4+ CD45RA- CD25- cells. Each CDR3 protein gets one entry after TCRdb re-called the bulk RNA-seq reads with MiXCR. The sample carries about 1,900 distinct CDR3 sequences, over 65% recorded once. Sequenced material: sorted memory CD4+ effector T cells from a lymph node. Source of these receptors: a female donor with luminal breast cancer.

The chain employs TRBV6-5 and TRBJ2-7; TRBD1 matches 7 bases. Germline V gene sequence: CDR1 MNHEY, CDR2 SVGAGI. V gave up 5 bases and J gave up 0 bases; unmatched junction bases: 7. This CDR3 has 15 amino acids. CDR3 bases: TGTGCCAGCAGTGAGACAGGGCTGAGCTCCTACGAGCAGTACTTC. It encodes CASSETGLSSYEQYF.

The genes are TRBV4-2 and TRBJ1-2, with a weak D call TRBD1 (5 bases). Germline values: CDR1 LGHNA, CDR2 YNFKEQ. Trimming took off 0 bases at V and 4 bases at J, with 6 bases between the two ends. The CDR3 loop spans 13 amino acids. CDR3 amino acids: CASSQDRVYGYTF. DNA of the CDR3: TGTGCCAGCAGCCAAGACAGGGTCTATGGCTACACCTTC.

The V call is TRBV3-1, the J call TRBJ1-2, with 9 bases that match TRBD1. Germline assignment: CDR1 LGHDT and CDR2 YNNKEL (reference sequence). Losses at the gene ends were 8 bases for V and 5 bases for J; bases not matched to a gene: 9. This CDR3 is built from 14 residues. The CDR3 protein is CASGGGQGKYGYTF. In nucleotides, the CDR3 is TGTGCCAGCGGCGGGGGACAGGGAAAGTATGGCTACACCTTC.

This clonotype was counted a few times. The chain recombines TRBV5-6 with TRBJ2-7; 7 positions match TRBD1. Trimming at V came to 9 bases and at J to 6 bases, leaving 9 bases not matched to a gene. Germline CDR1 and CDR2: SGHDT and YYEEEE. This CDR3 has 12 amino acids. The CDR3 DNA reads TGTGCCACCCGACAGGGATTAGCCGAGCAGTACTTC. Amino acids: CATRQGLAEQYF.

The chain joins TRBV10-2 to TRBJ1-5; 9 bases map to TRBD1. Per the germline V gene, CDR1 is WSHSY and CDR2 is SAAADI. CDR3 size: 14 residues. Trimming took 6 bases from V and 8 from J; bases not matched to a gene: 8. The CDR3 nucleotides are TGCGCCAGCAGCGGACAGGGGCTACGCGAGCCCCAGCATTTT. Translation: CASSGQGLREPQHF.

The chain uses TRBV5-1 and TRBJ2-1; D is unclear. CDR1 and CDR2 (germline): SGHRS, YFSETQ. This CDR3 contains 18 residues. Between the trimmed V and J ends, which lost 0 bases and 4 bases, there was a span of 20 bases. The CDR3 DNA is TGCGCCAGCAGCTTGGGGACCTCTCTGACTCCCTCATACAATGAGCAGTTCTTC. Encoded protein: CASSLGTSLTPSYNEQFF.

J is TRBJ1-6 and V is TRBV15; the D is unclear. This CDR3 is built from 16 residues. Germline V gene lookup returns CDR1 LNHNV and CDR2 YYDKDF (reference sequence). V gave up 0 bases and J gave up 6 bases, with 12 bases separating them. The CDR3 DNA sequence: TGTGCCACCAGCAGAGATCTTTGGGGAAGTAATTCACCCCTCCACTTT. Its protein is CATSRDLWGSNSPLHF.

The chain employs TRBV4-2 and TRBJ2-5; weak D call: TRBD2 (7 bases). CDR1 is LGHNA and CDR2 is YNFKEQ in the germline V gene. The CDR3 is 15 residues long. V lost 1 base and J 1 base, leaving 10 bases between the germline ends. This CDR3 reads CASSQVGGAQETQYF. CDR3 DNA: TGTGCCAGCAGCCAAGTGGGGGGGGCCCAAGAGACCCAGTACTTC.